The 2 T cell receptor beta chains presented below share a single source sample, sequenced in a study of blood T cell repertoires in COVID-19. The protocol was immunoSEQ multiplex PCR, while the TCRdb copy is restricted to in-frame clones and leaves out a portion. The sample shows 25,000 to 35,000 clones, approximately 84% of them seen only once. The sequenced material came from peripheral blood. These TCRs come from an older man with active COVID-19.

The chain is built from TRBV11-3 and TRBJ2-7; D might be TRBD1 (6 bases). CDR1 is SGHNT, CDR2 YENEEA, per germline. CDR3 size: 18 residues. V lost 1 base and J 0 bases, leaving 19 bases between the germline ends. Here the CDR3 DNA reads TGTGCCAGCAGCTTAGGGGGACACACGTTTATCGGCTCCTACGAGCAGTACTTC. The encoded protein is CASSLGGHTFIGSYEQYF.

This clone was observed once. The chain joins TRBV3-1 (or the pseudogene TRBV3-2) to TRBJ2-7; 8 bases map to TRBD1. The CDR3 length is 14 residues. Germline trimming cut 5 bases from V and 1 base from J; bases unmatched to any gene: 4. From germline, CDR1 is LGHDT and CDR2 YNNKEL (reference sequence). CDR3: CASSETGASYEQYF. The DNA of the CDR3 is TGTGCCAGCAGCGAGACAGGGGCATCCTACGAGCAGTACTTC.